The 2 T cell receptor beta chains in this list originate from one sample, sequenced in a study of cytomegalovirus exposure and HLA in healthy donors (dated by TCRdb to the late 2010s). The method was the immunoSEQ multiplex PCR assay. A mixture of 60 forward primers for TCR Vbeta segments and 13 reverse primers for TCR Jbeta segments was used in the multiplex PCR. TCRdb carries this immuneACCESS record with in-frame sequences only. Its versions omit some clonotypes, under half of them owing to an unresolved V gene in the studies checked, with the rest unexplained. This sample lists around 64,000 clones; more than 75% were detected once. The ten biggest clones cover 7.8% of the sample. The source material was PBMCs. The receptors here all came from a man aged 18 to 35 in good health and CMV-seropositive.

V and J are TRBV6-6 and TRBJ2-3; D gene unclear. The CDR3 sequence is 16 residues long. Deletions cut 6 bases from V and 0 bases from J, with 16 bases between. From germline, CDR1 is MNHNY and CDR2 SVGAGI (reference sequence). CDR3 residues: CASSLKRTSSTDTQYF. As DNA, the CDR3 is TGTGCCAGCAGCTTGAAGAGAACCTCTAGCACAGATACGCAGTATTTT.

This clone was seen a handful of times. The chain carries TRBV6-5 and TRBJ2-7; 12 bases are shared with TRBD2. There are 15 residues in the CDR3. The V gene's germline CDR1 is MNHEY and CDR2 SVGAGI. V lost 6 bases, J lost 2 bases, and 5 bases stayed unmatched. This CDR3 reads CASRVLAGGTYEQYF. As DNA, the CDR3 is TGTGCCAGCAGGGTACTAGCGGGAGGTACCTACGAGCAGTACTTC.